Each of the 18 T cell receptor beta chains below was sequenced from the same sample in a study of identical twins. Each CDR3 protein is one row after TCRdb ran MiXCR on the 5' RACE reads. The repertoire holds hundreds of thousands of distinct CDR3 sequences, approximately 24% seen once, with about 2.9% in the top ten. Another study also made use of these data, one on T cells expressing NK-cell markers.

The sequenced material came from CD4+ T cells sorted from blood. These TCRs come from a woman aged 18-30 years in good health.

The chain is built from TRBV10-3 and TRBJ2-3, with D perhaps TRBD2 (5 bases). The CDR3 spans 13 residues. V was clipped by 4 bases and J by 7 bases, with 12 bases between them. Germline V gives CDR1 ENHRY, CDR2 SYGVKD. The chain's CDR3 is CAISGLAQNTQYF. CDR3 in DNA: TGTGCCATCAGTGGGCTAGCCCAGAATACGCAGTATTTT.

CDR3 region: CASSPNPWINIQYF. The CDR3 DNA follows: TGCGCCAGCAGCCCCAACCCATGGATCAACATTCAGTACTTC. The chain carries TRBV4-1 and TRBJ2-4; D uncertain. The CDR3 covers 14 residues. Germline V gives CDR1 MGHRA, CDR2 YSYEKL. V was cut by 4 bases and J by 7 bases, with 14 bases left in between.

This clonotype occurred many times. CDR3 protein: CASSLGLGGYEQFF. The CDR3 coding sequence is TGTGCCAGCAGCTTGGGCCTAGGTGGCTACGAGCAGTTCTTC. The V and J genes are TRBV7-2 and TRBJ2-1; D gene ambiguous. The CDR3 runs to 14 residues. The germline CDR1 and CDR2 sequences are SGHTA and FQGNSA. V gave up 3 bases and J gave up 10 bases, with 16 bases separating them.

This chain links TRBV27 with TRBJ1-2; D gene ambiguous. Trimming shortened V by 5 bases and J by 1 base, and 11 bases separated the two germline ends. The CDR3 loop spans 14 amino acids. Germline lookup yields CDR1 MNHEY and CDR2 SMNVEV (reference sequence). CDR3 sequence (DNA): TGTGCCAGCAGTATCGGACGGAATAACTATGGCTACACCTTC. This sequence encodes CASSIGRNNYGYTF.

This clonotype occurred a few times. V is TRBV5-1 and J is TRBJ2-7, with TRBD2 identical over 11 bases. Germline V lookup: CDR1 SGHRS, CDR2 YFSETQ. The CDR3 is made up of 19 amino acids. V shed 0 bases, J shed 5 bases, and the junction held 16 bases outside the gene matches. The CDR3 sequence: CASSLARTSGSREKDEQYF. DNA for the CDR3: TGCGCCAGCAGCTTGGCCCGAACTAGCGGGAGCAGAGAGAAAGACGAGCAGTACTTC.

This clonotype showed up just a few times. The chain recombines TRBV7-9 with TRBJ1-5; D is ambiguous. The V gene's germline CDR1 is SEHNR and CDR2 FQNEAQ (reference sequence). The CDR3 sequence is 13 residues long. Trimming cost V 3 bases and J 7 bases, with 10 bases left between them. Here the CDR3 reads CASSFGDQQPQHF. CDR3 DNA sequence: TGTGCCAGCAGCTTTGGGGATCAGCAGCCCCAGCATTTT.

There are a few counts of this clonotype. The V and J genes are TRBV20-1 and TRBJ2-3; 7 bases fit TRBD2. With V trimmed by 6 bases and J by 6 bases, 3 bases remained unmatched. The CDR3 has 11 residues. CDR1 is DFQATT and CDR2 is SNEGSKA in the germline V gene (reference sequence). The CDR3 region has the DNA TGCAGTGCACCACTAGCGGATACGCAGTATTTT. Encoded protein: CSAPLADTQYF.

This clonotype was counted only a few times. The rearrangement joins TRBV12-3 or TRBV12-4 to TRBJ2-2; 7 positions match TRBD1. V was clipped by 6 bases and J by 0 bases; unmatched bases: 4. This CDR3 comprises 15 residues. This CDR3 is CASSPQGANTGELFF. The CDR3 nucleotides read TGTGCCAGCAGCCCTCAGGGGGCGAACACCGGGGAGCTGTTTTTT.

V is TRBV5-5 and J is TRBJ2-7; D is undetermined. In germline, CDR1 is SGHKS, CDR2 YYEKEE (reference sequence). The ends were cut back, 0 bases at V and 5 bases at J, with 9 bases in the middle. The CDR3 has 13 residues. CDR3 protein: CASSLGAKDEQYF. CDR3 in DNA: TGTGCCAGCAGCTTGGGGGCTAAAGACGAGCAGTACTTC.

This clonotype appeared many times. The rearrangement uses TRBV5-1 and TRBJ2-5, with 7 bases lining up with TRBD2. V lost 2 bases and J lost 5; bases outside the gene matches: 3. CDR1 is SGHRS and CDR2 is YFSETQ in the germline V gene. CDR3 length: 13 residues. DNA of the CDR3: TGCGCCAGCAGCTTCGAGGGAGGGGAGACCCAGTACTTC. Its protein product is CASSFEGGETQYF. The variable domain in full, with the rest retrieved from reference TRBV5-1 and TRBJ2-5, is KAGVTQTPRYLIKTRGQQVTLSCSPISGHRSVSWYQQTPGQGLQFLFEYFSETQRNKGNFPGRFSGRQFSNSRSEMNVSTLELGDSALYLCASSFEGGETQYFGPGTRLLVL.

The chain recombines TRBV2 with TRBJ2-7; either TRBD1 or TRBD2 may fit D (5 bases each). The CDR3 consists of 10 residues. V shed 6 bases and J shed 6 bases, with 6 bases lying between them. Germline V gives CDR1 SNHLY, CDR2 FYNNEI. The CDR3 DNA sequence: TGTGCCAGCAGGGGGGTCGAGCAGTACTTC. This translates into CASRGVEQYF. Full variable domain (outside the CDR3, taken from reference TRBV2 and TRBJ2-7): EPEVTQTPSHQVTQMGQEVILRCVPISNHLYFYWYRQILGQKVEFLVSFYNNEISEKSEIFDDQFSVERPDGSNFTLKIRSTKLEDSAMYFCASRGVEQYFGPGTRLTVT.

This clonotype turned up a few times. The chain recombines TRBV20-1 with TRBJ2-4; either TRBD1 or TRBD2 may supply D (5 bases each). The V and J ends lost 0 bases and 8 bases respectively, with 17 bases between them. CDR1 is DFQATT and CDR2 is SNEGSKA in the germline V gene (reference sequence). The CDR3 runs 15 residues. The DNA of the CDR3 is TGCAGTGCTAGAGACCCGTGGGGGAGAGGGGACATTCAGTACTTC. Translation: CSARDPWGRGDIQYF.

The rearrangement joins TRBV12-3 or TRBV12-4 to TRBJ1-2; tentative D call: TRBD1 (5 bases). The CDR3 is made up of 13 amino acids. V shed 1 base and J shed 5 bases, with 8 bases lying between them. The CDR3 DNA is TGTGCCAGCAGTTTAGGGGGACTTTATGGCTACACCTTC. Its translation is CASSLGGLYGYTF.

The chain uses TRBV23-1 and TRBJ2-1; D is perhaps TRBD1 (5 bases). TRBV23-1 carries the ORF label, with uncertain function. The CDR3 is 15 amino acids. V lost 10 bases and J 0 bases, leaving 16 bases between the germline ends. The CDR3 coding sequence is TGCGCCACCGTTAAACAGGAGTTCTCCTACAATGAGCAGTTCTTC. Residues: CATVKQEFSYNEQFF.

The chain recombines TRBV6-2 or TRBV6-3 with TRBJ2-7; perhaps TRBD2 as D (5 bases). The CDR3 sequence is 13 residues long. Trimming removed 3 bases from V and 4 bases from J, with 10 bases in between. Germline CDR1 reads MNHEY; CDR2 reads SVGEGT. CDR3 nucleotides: TGTGCCAGCAGTTATCCTAGCCAATACGAGCAGTACTTC. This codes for CASSYPSQYEQYF.

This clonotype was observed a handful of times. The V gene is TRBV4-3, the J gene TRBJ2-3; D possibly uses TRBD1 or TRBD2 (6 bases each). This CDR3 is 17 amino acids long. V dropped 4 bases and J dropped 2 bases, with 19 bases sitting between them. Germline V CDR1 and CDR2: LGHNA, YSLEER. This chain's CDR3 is CASSPSPNPGATDTQYF. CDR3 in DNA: TGCGCCAGCAGCCCTTCCCCCAACCCGGGGGCCACAGATACGCAGTATTTT.

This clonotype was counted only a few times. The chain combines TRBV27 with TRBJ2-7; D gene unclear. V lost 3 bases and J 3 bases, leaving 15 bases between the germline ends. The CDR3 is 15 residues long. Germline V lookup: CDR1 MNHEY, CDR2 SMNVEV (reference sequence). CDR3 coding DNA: TGTGCCAGCAGTTTGGATTACACAGTTAACTACGAGCAGTACTTC. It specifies CASSLDYTVNYEQYF.

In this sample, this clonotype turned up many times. The CDR3 region is CASGGRDRYNEQFF. CDR3 nucleotides: TGTGCCAGCGGGGGGAGAGACAGATACAATGAGCAGTTCTTC. The J gene is TRBJ2-1, the V gene TRBV2; perhaps TRBD2 as D (6 bases). This CDR3 comprises 14 residues. V dropped 8 bases and J dropped 4 bases, with 15 bases sitting between them. The V gene's germline CDR1 is SNHLY and CDR2 FYNNEI.